This T cell receptor beta chain was documented in a study of T cell repertoires in cytomegalovirus infection. Study-wide context: The authors relied on CMV epitopes, both recently identified HLA-C-restricted and well-studied HLA-B-restricted. Through public TCR beta signatures, both CMV infection and matching HLA type were indicated. Notes on the study in general: In two of eight donors, the top clonotype was HLA-C-restricted CMV-specific. Pooled public TCR beta family frequency picked out CMV carriers with the relevant HLA.

TCRdb processed the reads anew with MiXCR; each CDR3 protein has one entry. Among approximately 89,000 distinct CDR3 sequences, over 25% were seen once, and the ten largest hold about 72%. In regard to this clonotype: Its antigen is not identified.

The CDR3 is 12 amino acids. V lost 4 bases to trimming and J lost 5 bases, with 8 bases between them. Looked up from germline, CDR1 is SQVTM and CDR2 is ANQGSEA. The sequencing used CD8+ T cells from cultured PBMCs, collected from culture after CMV antigen stimulation. The chain combines TRBV29-1 with TRBJ2-2, with D possibly being TRBD2 (6 bases). This TCR was recovered from a human donor in good health (CMV status not recorded). Some clones in this sample may be carry-over from other donors' samples. This CDR3 reads CSVVRGTGELFF. The DNA for the CDR3 is TGCAGCGTTGTACGGGGGACCGGGGAGCTGTTTTTT.